The T cell receptor (beta chain) described here comes from a study of blood T cell repertoires in COVID-19. On the study more broadly: Sites across the United States, Italy and Spain contributed samples from acute and convalescent COVID-19. PBMCs, B-cell-depleted T cells, or T cells were the source of the cDNA or gDNA that made up the material.

CDR3 length: 16 residues. Germline CDR1 reads MNHEY; CDR2 reads SMNVEV (reference sequence). V shed 4 bases and J 5 bases; nucleotides not matched to a gene: 9. As processed by the authors: Counts of nucleated cells, estimated from reference gene primer amplification, were obtained. Profiled with immunoSEQ multiplex PCR; TCRdb holds only in-frame clones, not every one. That table supplies the V and J calls and clone size; D and trimming were determined from the DNA. The repertoire has around 250,000 clones, 86% of them found once; the top ten carry 6.2%. The sequenced sample consisted of peripheral blood. V usage is TRBV27 and J usage is TRBJ2-3; TRBD2 agrees at 10 bases. The receptor was isolated from a man between 60 and 75 years old with acute or convalescent COVID-19. This CDR3 reads CASSSRLAGVVDTQYF. The CDR3 DNA reads as TGTGCCAGCAGTTCTCGCCTAGCGGGAGTGGTAGATACGCAGTATTTT.